This T cell receptor beta chain was observed in a study of radiation and T cells in renal cell carcinoma. A remark on this clone: Antigen unknown.

The CDR3 loop spans 14 amino acids. Trimming left V 5 bases short and J 0 bases short, with 9 bases between. From germline, CDR1 is SGHTA and CDR2 FQGNSA. Sample time point: blood 2 weeks post-SBRT. The treatment: 15 Gy SBRT to primary tumor, nephrectomy 4 weeks later. Study results and limitations: Top tumor clonotypes rose in blood 2 weeks post-radiation, then contracted.

Measured with immunoSEQ multiplex PCR; TCRdb has only the in-frame clones, and not every one. The repertoire holds tens of thousands of clones, with 80% to 90% as singletons. This specimen consisted of blood, obtained from a patient whose treatment included radiotherapy and nephrectomy. The source of this sequence is a woman aged 45-60 years with renal cell carcinoma. This chain uses TRBV7-2 with TRBJ2-3, with D perhaps TRBD2 (6 bases). The CDR3 sequence is CASSRGLSTDTQYF. The CDR3 nucleotides are TGTGCCAGCAGCCGGGGACTCAGCACAGATACGCAGTATTTT.